The TCR beta chain described here comes from a study of shared clonotypes between healthy human individuals. V was shortened by 0 bases and J by 7 bases, with 16 bases between the two germline ends. CDR1 is SGHKS, CDR2 YYEKEE, per germline (reference sequence). There are 15 residues in the CDR3. At the deep level, the assay was run. Only in-frame clones appear in the TCRdb table, and some are missing; sequencing was by immunoSEQ multiplex PCR. The table records about 2.1 million clones, approximately 92% of them present only once. In this sample, this clone turned up a few times. Naive CD8 cells comprised CD45RO-negative, CCR7-positively selected cells, excluding terminally differentiated effector memory CD45RA+ cells.

This chain links TRBV5-5 with TRBJ1-2, with D uncertain. Material: naive CD8+ T cells from PBMCs. This clonotype originated in a man aged 18-30 years in good health. Some clones in this sample may be carry-over from other donors' samples. The CDR3 here is CASSLDPGGLGGYTF. As DNA, the CDR3 is TGTGCCAGCAGCTTGGATCCAGGAGGCCTCGGTGGCTACACCTTC. The full variable domain, its missing parts supplied by reference TRBV5-5 and TRBJ1-2, is DAGVTQSPTHLIKTRGQQVTLRCSPISGHKSVSWYQQVLGQGPQFIFQYYEKEERGRGNFPDRFSARQFPNYSSELNVNALLLGDSALYLCASSLDPGGLGGYTFGSGTRLTVV.